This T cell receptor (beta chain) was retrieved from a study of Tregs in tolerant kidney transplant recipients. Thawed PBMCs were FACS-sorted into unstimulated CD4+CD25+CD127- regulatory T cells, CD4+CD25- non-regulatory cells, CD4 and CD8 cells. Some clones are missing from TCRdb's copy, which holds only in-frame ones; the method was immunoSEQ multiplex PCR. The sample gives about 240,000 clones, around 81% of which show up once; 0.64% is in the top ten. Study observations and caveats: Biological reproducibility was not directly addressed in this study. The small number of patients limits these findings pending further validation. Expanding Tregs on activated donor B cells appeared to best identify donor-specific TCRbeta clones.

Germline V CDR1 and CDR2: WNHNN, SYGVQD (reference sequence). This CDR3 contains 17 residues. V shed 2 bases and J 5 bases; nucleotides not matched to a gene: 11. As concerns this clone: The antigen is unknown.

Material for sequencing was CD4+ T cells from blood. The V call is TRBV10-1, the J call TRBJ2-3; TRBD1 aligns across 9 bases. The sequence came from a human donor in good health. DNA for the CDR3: TGCGCCAGCAGTGAGCCCGGGACAGGGCGTTCCGAAGATACGCAGTATTTT. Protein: CASSEPGTGRSEDTQYF.